These 11 T cell receptor beta chains came from one sample sequenced in a study of blood T cell repertoires in COVID-19. Method: immunoSEQ multiplex PCR; TCRdb's copy keeps in-frame clones and lacks some. The table has some 41,000 clones, roughly four fifths seen once. Sample: peripheral blood. These receptors all stem from a man aged 35 to 55 with active or convalescent COVID-19.

The CDR3: CASSEGGRTEAFF. The CDR3 DNA reads as TGTGCCAGCAGTGAGGGGGGGAGGACTGAAGCTTTCTTT. This chain joins TRBV6-1 and TRBJ1-1; possible D gene TRBD1, 5 bases. The CDR3 is made up of 13 amino acids. Trimming removed 3 bases from V and 5 bases from J, with 10 bases in between. Per the germline V gene, CDR1 is MNHNS and CDR2 is SASEGT.

The CDR3 reads CASSLSLSEAVTDTQYF. As DNA, the CDR3 is TGTGCCAGCAGCTTGAGTTTAAGCGAAGCGGTGACAGATACGCAGTATTTT. The V call is TRBV5-6, the J call TRBJ2-3; D may be TRBD2 (5 bases). The germline CDR1 and CDR2 sequences are SGHDT and YYEEEE. Trimming pared 1 base from V and 3 bases from J, leaving 18 bases between. This CDR3 is 17 amino acids long.

This chain uses TRBV5-1 with TRBJ1-1; TRBD1 might be the D (5 bases). The germline CDR1 and CDR2 sequences are SGHRS and YFSETQ. The ends were cut back, 0 bases at V and 2 bases at J, with 11 bases in the middle. The CDR3 is made up of 15 amino acids. DNA of the CDR3: TGCGCCAGCAGCTTGGGTGGGGGGTTCAACACTGAAGCTTTCTTT. This gives the protein CASSLGGGFNTEAFF. The entire variable domain, with the rest obtained from reference TRBV5-1 and TRBJ1-1, is as follows: KAGVTQTPRYLIKTRGQQVTLSCSPISGHRSVSWYQQTPGQGLQFLFEYFSETQRNKGNFPGRFSGRQFSNSRSEMNVSTLELGDSALYLCASSLGGGFNTEAFFGQGTRLTVV.

V usage is TRBV6-5 and J usage is TRBJ2-1; 12 positions agree with TRBD1. The CDR3 runs to 15 residues. Germline V gene lookup returns CDR1 MNHEY and CDR2 SVGAGI. With V trimmed by 7 bases and J by 10 bases, 11 bases remained unmatched. CDR3: CASTTSGTGGQEQFF. The DNA for the CDR3 is TGTGCCAGCACCACTTCCGGGACAGGGGGCCAAGAGCAGTTCTTC.

V usage is TRBV10-3 and J usage is TRBJ2-7; 7 nucleotides agree with TRBD2. V shed 4 bases, J shed 4 bases, and the junction held 13 bases outside the gene matches. In germline, CDR1 is ENHRY, CDR2 SYGVKD. This CDR3 contains 16 residues. DNA of the CDR3: TGTGCCATCAGTGTCGGCGGCGGCGGGGGTGATTACGAGCAGTACTTC. It codes for CAISVGGGGGDYEQYF.

Comments on this clone: Other DNA variants within this sample encode the same CDR3. V is TRBV6-4 and J is TRBJ2-3; the match to TRBD2 covers 12 bases. Germline CDR1 reads MRHNA; CDR2 reads SNTAGT. The CDR3 runs to 15 residues. The J segment lost 6 bases and the V segment lost 3 bases, leaving 4 bases of the junction unmatched. The CDR3 reads CASSELAGGPDTQYF. For the CDR3, the DNA is TGTGCCAGCAGTGAGCTAGCGGGAGGGCCGGATACGCAGTATTTT.

The chain combines TRBV5-5 with TRBJ1-6; D gene ambiguous. This CDR3 comprises 16 residues. Per germline, CDR1 SGHKS and CDR2 YYEKEE (reference sequence). V lost 0 bases, J lost 0 bases, and 7 bases lay in between. The CDR3 DNA follows: TGTGCCAGCAGCTTGGCCAGCGGCTCCTATAATTCACCCCTCCACTTT. It translates to CASSLASGSYNSPLHF.

The chain is built from TRBV2 and TRBJ1-5; TRBD1 aligns across 7 bases. V gave up 7 bases and J gave up 0 bases; unmatched junction bases: 9. The V gene's germline CDR1 is SNHLY and CDR2 FYNNEI. This CDR3 region has 16 residues. For the CDR3, the DNA is TGTGCCAGCACCGGGGGGGGACAGCGTAGCAATCAGCCCCAGCATTTT. This translates into CASTGGGQRSNQPQHF.

The chain recombines TRBV19 with TRBJ2-2; D possibly corresponds to TRBD1 (6 bases). V was pared by 3 bases and J by 1 base, with 12 bases between. In germline, CDR1 is LNHDA, CDR2 SQIVND (reference sequence). The CDR3 is 16 amino acids. CDR3 amino acids: CASSMGHVMNTGELFF. The CDR3 DNA reads as TGTGCCAGTAGTATGGGACACGTGATGAACACCGGGGAGCTGTTTTTT.

The chain has TRBV5-1 and TRBJ2-5; 7 positions agree with TRBD2. CDR3 length: 15 amino acids. V lost 6 bases and J lost 4; bases outside the gene matches: 12. In germline, CDR1 is SGHRS, CDR2 YFSETQ. CDR3 nucleotide sequence: TGCGCCAGCATCCTAAGCGGGGACCTAGGAGAGACCCAGTACTTC. It is translated as CASILSGDLGETQYF. Full variable domain (outside the CDR3, taken from reference TRBV5-1 and TRBJ2-5): KAGVTQTPRYLIKTRGQQVTLSCSPISGHRSVSWYQQTPGQGLQFLFEYFSETQRNKGNFPGRFSGRQFSNSRSEMNVSTLELGDSALYLCASILSGDLGETQYFGPGTRLLVL.

V is TRBV6-2 or TRBV6-3 and J is TRBJ1-1, with a tentative D call TRBD1 (5 bases). This CDR3 is 14 amino acids long. Trimming took off 4 bases at V and 3 bases at J, with 12 bases between the two ends. CDR1 and CDR2 from the germline V gene are MNHEY and SVGEGT. This CDR3 reads CASSWRGPDTEAFF. The CDR3 DNA follows: TGTGCCAGCAGTTGGCGGGGACCGGACACTGAAGCTTTCTTT.